These T cell receptor beta chains were read from a single sample in a study of CD8 T cells in seronegative destructive rheumatoid arthritis. Sequencing used immunoSEQ multiplex PCR; TCRdb keeps in-frame clones, though not all of them. The sample comprises over 4,000 clones, under 85% of which are singletons, and roughly 34% rests with the top ten. Material: CD8+ T cells from blood. Every receptor here comes from a woman aged 45 to 70 with seronegative destructive rheumatoid arthritis. Each CDR3 is given with its conserved first and last residue. Each record gives: CDR3 protein, CDR3 DNA, V gene, J gene, clone size, D gene. The D gene is left open where the match is weak. Size is stated for part of the rows, as once, few or many counts, or as a class when the clone is expanded.

CASSRNTGEAPEAFF,TGTGCCAGCAGTCGGAACACAGGGGAGGCCCCTGAAGCTTTCTTT,TRBV7-8,TRBJ1-1,-,TRBD1
CASSYGTPYEQYF,TGTGCCAGCAGTTACGGGACTCCATACGAGCAGTACTTC,TRBV6-5,TRBJ2-7,-,-
CASSSPGQGREAFF,TGCGCCAGCAGTTCACCGGGACAGGGGAGAGAAGCTTTCTTT,TRBV4-1,TRBJ1-1,-,TRBD1
CASSLAGFGSYNEQFF,TGTGCCAGCAGTTTAGCGGGGTTTGGCTCCTACAATGAGCAGTTCTTC,TRBV27,TRBJ2-1,-,-
CAISESWGRGGDEQYF,TGTGCCATCAGTGAGTCGTGGGGCAGGGGAGGGGACGAGCAGTACTTC,TRBV10-3,TRBJ2-7,-,-
CASSPPQGDTQYF,TGTGCCAGCAGCCCACCACAGGGAGATACGCAGTATTTT,TRBV7-9,TRBJ2-3,-,-
CASSQHQGPGAGEQYF,TGCGCCAGCAGCCAACATCAGGGGCCAGGGGCCGGGGAGCAGTACTTC,TRBV4-1,TRBJ2-7,once,-
CSVQERGSLYGYTF,TGCAGCGTCCAAGAAAGAGGCAGTCTCTATGGCTACACCTTC,TRBV29-1,TRBJ1-2,-,-
CASSQDRGTGANVLTF,TGCGCCAGCAGCCAAGATCGAGGCACTGGGGCCAACGTCCTGACTTTC,TRBV4-1,TRBJ2-6,-,-
CASRDAGGRETQYF,TGTGCCAGCAGAGACGCAGGGGGACGAGAGACCCAGTACTTC,TRBV6-5,TRBJ2-5,-,TRBD1
CASSLIGQGNSYEQYF,TGTGCCAGCAGTTTAATCGGGCAGGGGAACTCCTACGAGCAGTACTTC,TRBV27,TRBJ2-7,-,-
CASSHGTGSYGYTF,TGTGCCAGCAGCCATGGGACAGGGAGTTATGGCTACACCTTC,TRBV13,TRBJ1-2,-,TRBD1
CASMGQVNTGELFF,TGTGCCAGCATGGGACAGGTTAACACCGGGGAGCTGTTTTTT,TRBV2,TRBJ2-2,-,TRBD1
CASSLDGQSSYNEQFF,TGTGCCAGCAGCTTAGATGGGCAGAGCTCCTACAATGAGCAGTTCTTC,TRBV11-3,TRBJ2-1,-,-
CASSFRQENEAFF,TGTGCCAGCAGCTTCCGACAGGAGAATGAAGCTTTCTTT,TRBV11-2,TRBJ1-1,-,-
CASSLECTANTGELFF,TGCGCCAGCAGCTTGGAATGCACAGCGAACACCGGGGAGCTGTTTTTT,TRBV5-1,TRBJ2-2,medium-sized,-
CAWADRGRNEQFF,TGTGCCTGGGCCGACAGGGGGCGCAATGAGCAGTTCTTC,TRBV30,TRBJ2-1,-,TRBD1
CASSIDGGDGGYTF,TGTGCCAGTAGTATAGATGGAGGGGACGGTGGCTACACCTTC,TRBV19,TRBJ1-2,-,-
CASSQVTLNEQFF,TGCGCCAGCAGCCAAGTAACCCTAAATGAGCAGTTCTTC,TRBV4-1,TRBJ2-1,-,-
CASSPPRGPGTEAFF,TGCGCCAGCAGCCCTCCCAGGGGGCCGGGCACTGAAGCTTTCTTT,TRBV5-1,TRBJ1-1,once,TRBD1
CASSALTGGRADEKLFF,TGTGCCAGCAGTGCGCTTACAGGGGGCAGAGCTGATGAAAAACTGTTTTTT,TRBV6-1,TRBJ1-4,-,TRBD1
CASSYSKLAGASYNEQFF,TGTGCCAGCAGTTACTCGAAACTAGCGGGCGCCTCCTACAATGAGCAGTTCTTC,TRBV6-7,TRBJ2-1,-,TRBD2
CASSPGGGNEQFF,TGTGCCAGCAGTCCCGGGGGGGGCAATGAGCAGTTCTTC,TRBV27,TRBJ2-1,-,TRBD2
CASSGKGHKTFYEQYF,TGTGCCAGCAGCGGGAAGGGACATAAGACGTTCTACGAGCAGTACTTC,TRBV7-9,TRBJ2-7,-,-
CASLPLTGGDGNSNQPQHF,TGTGCCAGTCTACCCCTAACAGGGGGTGACGGTAATAGCAATCAGCCCCAGCATTTT,TRBV28,TRBJ1-5,-,TRBD1
CASSYRTAGANVLTF,TGCGCCAGCAGCTATCGGACAGCCGGGGCCAACGTCCTGACTTTC,TRBV5-1,TRBJ2-6,once,-
CASRLSGQGETEAFF,TGTGCCAGTAGGTTAAGCGGGCAGGGGGAAACTGAAGCTTTCTTT,TRBV19,TRBJ1-1,few,TRBD1
CASSESPTGHNEQFF,TGTGCCAGCAGTGAGAGTCCGACAGGGCACAATGAGCAGTTCTTC,TRBV6-1,TRBJ2-1,-,TRBD1
CASSSGTVTPELFF,TGTGCCAGTTCTAGCGGAACCGTGACACCCGAGCTGTTTTTT,TRBV9,TRBJ2-2,-,TRBD2